The sequence of this TCR beta chain was determined in a study of T cell clonotyping in hematopoietic cell transplantation. TCRdb's table, derived via immunoSEQ multiplex PCR, lists solely in-frame clones and lacks some. The table includes about 16,000 clones, over 75% detected once. Germline-derived CDR1 and CDR2 are GTSNPN and SVGIG (reference sequence). This CDR3 comprises 13 residues. To note about this clone: One junction end disagrees with the germline gene, perhaps due to a read error.

The chain couples TRBV30 to TRBJ2-7; D gene uncertain. This specimen was PBMCs, taken 100 days after allogeneic stem cell transplant. The clonotype originates from a male patient aged 55 to 70 who had an allogeneic stem cell transplant from a related donor, so the T cells may come from the graft donor. Some clones in this sample may be carry-over from other donors' samples. The CDR3 DNA reads as TGTGCCGCGGACGGTGAGCTCTCCTACGAGCAGTGCTTC. Its protein product is CAADGELSYEQCF.